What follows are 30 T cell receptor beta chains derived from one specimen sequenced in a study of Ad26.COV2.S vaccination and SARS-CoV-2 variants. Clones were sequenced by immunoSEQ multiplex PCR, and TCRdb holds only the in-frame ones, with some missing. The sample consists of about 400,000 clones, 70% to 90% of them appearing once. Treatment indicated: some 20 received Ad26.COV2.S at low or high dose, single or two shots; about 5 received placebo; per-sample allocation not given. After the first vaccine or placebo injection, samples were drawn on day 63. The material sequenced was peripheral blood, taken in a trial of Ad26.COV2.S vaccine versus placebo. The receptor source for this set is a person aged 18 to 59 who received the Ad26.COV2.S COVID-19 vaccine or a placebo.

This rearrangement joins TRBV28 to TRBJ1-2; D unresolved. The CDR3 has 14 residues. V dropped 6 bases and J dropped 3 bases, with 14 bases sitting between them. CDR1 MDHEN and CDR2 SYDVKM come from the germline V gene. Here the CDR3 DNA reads TGTGCCAGCAGCCTACGGGCCAACGACTATGGCTACACCTTC. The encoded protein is CASSLRANDYGYTF.

Written as DNA, the CDR3 is TGTGCCAGCAGGCGGACAGGGTCTTTAGAAGCTTTCTTT. Protein: CASRRTGSLEAFF. This chain joins TRBV5-5 and TRBJ1-1; 8 bases map to TRBD1. Germline CDR1 SGHKS, CDR2 YYEKEE (reference sequence). V dropped 5 bases and J dropped 8; count of bases not matched to a gene: 8. The CDR3 is 13 amino acids.

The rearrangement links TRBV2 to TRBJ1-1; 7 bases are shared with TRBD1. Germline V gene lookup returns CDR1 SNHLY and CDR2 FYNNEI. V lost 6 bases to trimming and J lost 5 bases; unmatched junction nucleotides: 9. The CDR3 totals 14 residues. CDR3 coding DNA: TGTGCCAGCAGGCACCAGGGGGTGGGAACTGAAGCTTTCTTT. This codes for CASRHQGVGTEAFF.

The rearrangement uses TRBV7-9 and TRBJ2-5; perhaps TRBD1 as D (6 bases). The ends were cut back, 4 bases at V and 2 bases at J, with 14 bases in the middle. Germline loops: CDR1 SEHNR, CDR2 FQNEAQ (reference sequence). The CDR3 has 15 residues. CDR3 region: CASSSLERGQETQYF. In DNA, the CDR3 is TGTGCCAGCAGCTCTCTGGAGAGGGGGCAAGAGACCCAGTACTTC.

The CDR3 sequence: CASSRPSSLKETQYF. The CDR3 DNA is TGTGCCAGCAGCCGCCCCAGTTCACTAAAAGAGACCCAGTACTTC. This rearrangement joins TRBV3-1 (or the pseudogene TRBV3-2) to TRBJ2-5, with D unclear. The V gene lost 4 bases and the J gene lost 3 bases, with 15 bases spanning the gap. The CDR3 runs 15 residues. Germline values: CDR1 LGHDT, CDR2 YNNKEL (reference sequence).

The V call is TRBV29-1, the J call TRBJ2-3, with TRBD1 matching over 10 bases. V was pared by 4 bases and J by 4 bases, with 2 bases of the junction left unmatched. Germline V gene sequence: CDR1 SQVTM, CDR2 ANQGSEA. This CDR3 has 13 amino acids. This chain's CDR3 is CSVGQGAPDTQYF. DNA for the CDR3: TGCAGCGTTGGACAGGGGGCCCCAGATACGCAGTATTTT.

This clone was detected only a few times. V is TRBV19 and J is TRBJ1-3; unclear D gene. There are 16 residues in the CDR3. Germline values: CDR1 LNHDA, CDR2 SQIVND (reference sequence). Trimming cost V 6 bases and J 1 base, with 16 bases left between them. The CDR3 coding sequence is TGTGCCAGTAGCCCAGACGTGGTAGCTTCTGGAAACACCATATATTTT. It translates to CASSPDVVASGNTIYF.

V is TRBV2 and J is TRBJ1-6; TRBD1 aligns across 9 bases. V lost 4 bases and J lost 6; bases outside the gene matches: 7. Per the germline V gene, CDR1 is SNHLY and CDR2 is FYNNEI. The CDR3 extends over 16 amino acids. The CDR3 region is CASSAWDRARNSPLHF. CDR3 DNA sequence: TGTGCCAGCAGTGCCTGGGACAGGGCGCGTAATTCACCCCTCCACTTT.

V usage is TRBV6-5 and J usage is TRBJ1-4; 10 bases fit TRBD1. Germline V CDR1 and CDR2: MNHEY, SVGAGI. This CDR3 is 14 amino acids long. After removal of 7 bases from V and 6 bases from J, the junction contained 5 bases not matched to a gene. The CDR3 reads CASNSGTGDEKLFF. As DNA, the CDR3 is TGTGCCAGCAATTCCGGGACAGGGGATGAAAAACTGTTTTTT.

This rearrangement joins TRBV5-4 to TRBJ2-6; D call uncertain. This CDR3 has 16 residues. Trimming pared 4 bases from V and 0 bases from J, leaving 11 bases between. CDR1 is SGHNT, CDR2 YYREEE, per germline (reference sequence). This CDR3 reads CASSPAVSSGANVLTF. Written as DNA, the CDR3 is TGTGCCAGCAGCCCGGCTGTTAGCTCTGGGGCCAACGTCCTGACTTTC.

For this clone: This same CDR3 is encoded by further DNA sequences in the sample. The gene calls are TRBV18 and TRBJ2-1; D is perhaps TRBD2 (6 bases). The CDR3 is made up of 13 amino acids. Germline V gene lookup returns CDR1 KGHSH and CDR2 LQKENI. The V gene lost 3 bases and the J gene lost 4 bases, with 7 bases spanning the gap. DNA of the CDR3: TGTGCCAGCTCACCGGGACTGTACAATGAGCAGTTCTTC. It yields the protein CASSPGLYNEQFF.

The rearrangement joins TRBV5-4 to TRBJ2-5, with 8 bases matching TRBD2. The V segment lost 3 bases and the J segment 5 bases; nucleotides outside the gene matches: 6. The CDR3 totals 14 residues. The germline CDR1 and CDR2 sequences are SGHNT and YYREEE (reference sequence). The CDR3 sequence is CASSSRTSRETQYF. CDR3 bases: TGTGCCAGCAGCTCCCGGACTAGCCGGGAGACCCAGTACTTC.

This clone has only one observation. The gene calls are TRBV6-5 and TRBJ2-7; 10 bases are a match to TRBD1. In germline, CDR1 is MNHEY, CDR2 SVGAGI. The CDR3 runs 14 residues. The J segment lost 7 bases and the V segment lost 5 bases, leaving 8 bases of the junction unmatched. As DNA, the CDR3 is TGTGCCAGCAGTCGCGACAGGGGGCTGGGGGAGCAGTACTTC. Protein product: CASSRDRGLGEQYF.

The CDR3 bases are TGTGCCAGCAGCTTGGCTTGGGGTAGCTCCTACGAGCAGTACTTC. Protein sequence: CASSLAWGSSYEQYF. The rearrangement joins TRBV5-4 to TRBJ2-7; the D is unclear. Trimming took off 0 bases at V and 0 bases at J, with 10 bases between the two ends. The V gene's germline CDR1 is SGHNT and CDR2 YYREEE (reference sequence). CDR3 length: 15 amino acids. The complete variable domain, with remaining parts taken from reference TRBV5-4 and TRBJ2-7, reads ETGVTQSPTHLIKTRGQQVTLRCSSQSGHNTVSWYQQALGQGPQFIFQYYREEENGRGNFPPRFSGLQFPNYSSELNVNALELDDSALYLCASSLAWGSSYEQYFGPGTRLTVT.

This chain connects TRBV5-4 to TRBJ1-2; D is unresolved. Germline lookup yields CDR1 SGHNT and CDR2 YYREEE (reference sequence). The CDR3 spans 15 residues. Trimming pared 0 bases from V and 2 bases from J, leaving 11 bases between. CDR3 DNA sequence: TGTGCCAGCAGCTTGGTCCAAACACCCAACTATGGCTACACCTTC. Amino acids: CASSLVQTPNYGYTF. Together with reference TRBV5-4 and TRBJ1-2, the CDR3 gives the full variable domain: ETGVTQSPTHLIKTRGQQVTLRCSSQSGHNTVSWYQQALGQGPQFIFQYYREEENGRGNFPPRFSGLQFPNYSSELNVNALELDDSALYLCASSLVQTPNYGYTFGSGTRLTVV.

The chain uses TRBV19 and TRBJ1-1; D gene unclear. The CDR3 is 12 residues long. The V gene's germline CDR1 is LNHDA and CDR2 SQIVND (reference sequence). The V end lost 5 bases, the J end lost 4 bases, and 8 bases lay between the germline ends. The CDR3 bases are TGTGCCAGTAGTGAATTAGGCACTGAAGCTTTCTTT. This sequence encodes CASSELGTEAFF.

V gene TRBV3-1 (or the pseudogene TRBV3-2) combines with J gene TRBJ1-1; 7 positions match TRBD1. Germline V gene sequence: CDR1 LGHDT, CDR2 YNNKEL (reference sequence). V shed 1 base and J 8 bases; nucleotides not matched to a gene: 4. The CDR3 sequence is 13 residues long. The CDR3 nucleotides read TGTGCCAGCAGCCAAGTGGGGGACAGCGAAGCTTTCTTT. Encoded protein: CASSQVGDSEAFF.

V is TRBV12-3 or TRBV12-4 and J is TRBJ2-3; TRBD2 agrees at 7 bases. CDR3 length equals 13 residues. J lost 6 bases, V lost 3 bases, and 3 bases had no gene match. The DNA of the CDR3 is TGTGCCAGCAGTTTCAGGCGGGAGGATACGCAGTATTTT. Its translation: CASSFRREDTQYF.

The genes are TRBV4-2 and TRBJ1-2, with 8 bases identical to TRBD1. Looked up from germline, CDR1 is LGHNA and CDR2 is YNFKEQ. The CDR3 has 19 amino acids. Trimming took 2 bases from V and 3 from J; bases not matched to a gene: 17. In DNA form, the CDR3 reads TGTGCCAGCAGCCAAATTACCCGGGTCAGGGGGCCGGGGGACTATGGCTACACCTTC. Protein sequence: CASSQITRVRGPGDYGYTF.

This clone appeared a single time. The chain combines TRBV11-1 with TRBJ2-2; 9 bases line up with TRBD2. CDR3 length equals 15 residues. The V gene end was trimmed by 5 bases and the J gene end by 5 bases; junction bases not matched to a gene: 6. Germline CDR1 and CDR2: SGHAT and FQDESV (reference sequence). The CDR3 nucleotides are TGTGCCAGCAGCCCCCAGCGGGGGGAAACCGGGGAGCTGTTTTTT. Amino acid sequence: CASSPQRGETGELFF.

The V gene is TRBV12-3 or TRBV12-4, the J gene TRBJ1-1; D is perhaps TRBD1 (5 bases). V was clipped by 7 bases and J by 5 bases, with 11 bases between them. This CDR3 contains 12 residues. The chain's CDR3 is CASNLGGTEAFF. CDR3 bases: TGTGCCAGCAATCTCGGGGGGACTGAAGCTTTCTTT.

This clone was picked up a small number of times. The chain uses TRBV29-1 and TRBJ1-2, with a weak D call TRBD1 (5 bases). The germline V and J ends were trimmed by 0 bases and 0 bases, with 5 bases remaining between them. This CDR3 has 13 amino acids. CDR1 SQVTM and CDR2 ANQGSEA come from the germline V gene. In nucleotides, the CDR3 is TGCAGCGTTGAAGAACAGGCTAACTATGGCTACACCTTC. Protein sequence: CSVEEQANYGYTF.

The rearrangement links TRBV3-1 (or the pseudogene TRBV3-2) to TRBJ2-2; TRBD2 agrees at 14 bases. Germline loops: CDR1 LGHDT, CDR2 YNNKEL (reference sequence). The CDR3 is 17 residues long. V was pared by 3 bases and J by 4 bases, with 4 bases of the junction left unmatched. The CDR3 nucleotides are TGTGCCAGCAGCCAGGGACTAGCGGGGGCCCTCACCGGGGAGCTGTTTTTT. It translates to CASSQGLAGALTGELFF.

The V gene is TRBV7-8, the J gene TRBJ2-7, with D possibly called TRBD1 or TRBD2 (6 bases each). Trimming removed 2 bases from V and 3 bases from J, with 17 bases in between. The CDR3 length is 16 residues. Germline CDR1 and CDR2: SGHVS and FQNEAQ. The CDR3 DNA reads TGTGCCAGCAGCTTACAGTCTGCGGGACATCGCTACGAGCAGTACTTC. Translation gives CASSLQSAGHRYEQYF.

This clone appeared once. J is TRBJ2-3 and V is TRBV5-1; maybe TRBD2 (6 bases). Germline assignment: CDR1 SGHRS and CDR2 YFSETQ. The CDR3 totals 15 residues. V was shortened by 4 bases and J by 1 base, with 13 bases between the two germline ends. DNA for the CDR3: TGCGCCAGCAGCCCAAGCCCGGGGGGCACAGATACGCAGTATTTT. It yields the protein CASSPSPGGTDTQYF.

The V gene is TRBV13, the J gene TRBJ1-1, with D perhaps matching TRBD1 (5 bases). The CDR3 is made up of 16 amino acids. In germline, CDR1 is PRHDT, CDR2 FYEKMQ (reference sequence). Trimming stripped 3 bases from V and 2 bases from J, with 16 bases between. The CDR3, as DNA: TGTGCCAGCAGCTTCAACCCCGGGACTCAAAACACTGAAGCTTTCTTT. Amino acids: CASSFNPGTQNTEAFF.

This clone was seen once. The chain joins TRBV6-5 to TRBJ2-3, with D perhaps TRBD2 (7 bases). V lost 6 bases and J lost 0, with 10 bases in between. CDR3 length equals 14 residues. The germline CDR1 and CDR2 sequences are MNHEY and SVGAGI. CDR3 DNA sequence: TGTGCCAGCAGCCCGGGGGGCAGCACAGATACGCAGTATTTT. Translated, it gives CASSPGGSTDTQYF.

The CDR3: CASSQVIVANYGYTF. The CDR3 nucleotides are TGCGCCAGCAGCCAAGTCATCGTGGCTAACTATGGCTACACCTTC. The chain uses TRBV4-1 and TRBJ1-2; D is unclear. This CDR3 has 15 amino acids. From germline, CDR1 is MGHRA and CDR2 YSYEKL. Deletions cut 1 base from V and 0 bases from J, with 9 bases between.

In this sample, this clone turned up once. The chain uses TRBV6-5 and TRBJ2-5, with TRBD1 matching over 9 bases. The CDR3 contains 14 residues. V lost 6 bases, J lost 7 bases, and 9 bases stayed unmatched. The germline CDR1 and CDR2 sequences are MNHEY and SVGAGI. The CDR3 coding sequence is TGTGCCAGCAGCCTCCGGGACAGGGCACGGACCCAGTACTTC. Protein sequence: CASSLRDRARTQYF.

The CDR3 sequence: CASSRQGLYDYTF. The CDR3 DNA is TGTGCCAGTAGTCGGCAGGGGCTATACGACTACACCTTC. The chain links TRBV19 to TRBJ1-2; weak D call: TRBD1 (6 bases). V gave up 5 bases and J gave up 10 bases, with 17 bases separating them. CDR3 length: 13 amino acids. Germline V CDR1 and CDR2: LNHDA, SQIVND (reference sequence). The variable domain in full, with the rest retrieved from reference TRBV19 and TRBJ1-2, is DGGITQSPKYLFRKEGQNVTLSCEQNLNHDAMYWYRQDPGQGLRLIYYSQIVNDFQKGDIAEGYSVSREKKESFPLTVTSAQKNPTAFYLCASSRQGLYDYTFGSGTRLTVV.